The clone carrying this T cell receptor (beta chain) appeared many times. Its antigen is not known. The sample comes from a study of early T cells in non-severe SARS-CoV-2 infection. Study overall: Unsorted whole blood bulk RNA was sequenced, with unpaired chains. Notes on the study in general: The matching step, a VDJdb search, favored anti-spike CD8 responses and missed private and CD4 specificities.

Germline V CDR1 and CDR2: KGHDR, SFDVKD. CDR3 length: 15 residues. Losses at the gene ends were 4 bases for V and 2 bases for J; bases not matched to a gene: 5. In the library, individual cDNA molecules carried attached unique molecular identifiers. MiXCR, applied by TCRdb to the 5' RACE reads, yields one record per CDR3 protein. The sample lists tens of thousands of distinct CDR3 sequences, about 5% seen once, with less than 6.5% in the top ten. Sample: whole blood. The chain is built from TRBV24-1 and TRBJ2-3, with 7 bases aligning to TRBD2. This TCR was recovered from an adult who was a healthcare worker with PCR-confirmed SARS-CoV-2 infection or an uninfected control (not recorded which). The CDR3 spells CATSEASGSTDTQYF. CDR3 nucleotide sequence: TGTGCCACCAGTGAAGCTAGCGGATCCACAGATACGCAGTATTTT.